This T cell receptor beta chain was sequenced for a study of response to subunit inactivated influenza vaccine. In the case of this clonotype: The antigen is not known.

Each CDR3 protein gets one entry after TCRdb re-called the RT-PCR reads with MiXCR. There are more than 700,000 distinct CDR3 sequences in the sample; 21% occur only once, and more than 8.5% lies in the top ten. Study-wide findings and caveats: Seasonal influenza vaccination, on each occasion, was suggested by the authors to recruit few new T cells.

This CDR3 contains 11 residues. Trimming took off 1 base at V and 1 base at J, with 0 bases between the two ends. From germline, CDR1 is GTSNPN and CDR2 SVGIG (reference sequence). The receptor's source is a man in his fifties who received an inactivated influenza vaccine. The sample here was PBMCs from blood, taken roughly 5 days after vaccination. V usage is TRBV30 and J usage is TRBJ2-3; D gene ambiguous. The CDR3 nucleotides read TGTGCCTGGAGTGGCACAGATACGCAGTATTTT. It is translated as CAWSGTDTQYF.